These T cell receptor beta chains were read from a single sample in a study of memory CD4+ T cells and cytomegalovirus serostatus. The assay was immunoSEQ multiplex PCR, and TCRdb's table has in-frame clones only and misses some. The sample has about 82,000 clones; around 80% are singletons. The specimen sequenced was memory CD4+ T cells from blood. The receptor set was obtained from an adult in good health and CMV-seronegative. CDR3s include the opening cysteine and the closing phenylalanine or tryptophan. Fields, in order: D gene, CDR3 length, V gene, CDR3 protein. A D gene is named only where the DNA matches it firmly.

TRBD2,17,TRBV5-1,CASSLATSGVIQETQYF
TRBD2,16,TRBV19,CASSVLPGLAAGELFF
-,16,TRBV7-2,CASSLVLTSNTGELFF
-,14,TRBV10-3,CAISENPQNTEAFF
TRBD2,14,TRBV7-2,CASSLGTSGETQYF
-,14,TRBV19,CASSHSGRTSEQYF
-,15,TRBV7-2,CASSLWGGANYGYTF
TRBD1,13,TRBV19,CASSIDRGSPLHF
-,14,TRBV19,CASSPGLGNTEAFF
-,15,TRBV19,CASSRGPYSTDTQYF
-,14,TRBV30,CAWSNPPHNYGYTF
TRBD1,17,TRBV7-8,CASSPGQGTYSNQPQHF
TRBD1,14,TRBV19,CASTPRQGTDTQYF
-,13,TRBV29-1,CSVEMAGWNEQYF
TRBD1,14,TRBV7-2,CASIPRQGWYEQYF
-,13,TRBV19,CASREWGSYEQYF
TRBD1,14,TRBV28,CASSTGQNLYGYTF
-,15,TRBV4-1,CASSQGPGDTDTQYF
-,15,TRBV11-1,CASSLGGKRVETQYF
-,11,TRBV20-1,CSALESYGYTF
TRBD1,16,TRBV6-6,CASSKGQKYSNQPQHF
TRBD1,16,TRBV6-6,CASSWDSEDVNSPLHF
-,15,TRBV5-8,CASSLRVNSNQPQHF
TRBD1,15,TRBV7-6,CASTMDRGPRYEQYF
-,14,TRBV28,CASRVRVGQETQYF
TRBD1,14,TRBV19,CASSRGQGSYGYTF
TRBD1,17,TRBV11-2,CASSLGIPGGSGNTIYF
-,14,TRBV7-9,CASSLGQDVYEQYF
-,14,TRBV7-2,CASSPPGQNYGYTF
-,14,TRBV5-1,CASSLEQTLHGYTF
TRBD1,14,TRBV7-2,CASSLGQGNYGYTF
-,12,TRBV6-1,CASSERGIEAFF
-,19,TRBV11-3,CASSFPRVGPGGRRNTIYF
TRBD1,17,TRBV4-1,CASSLSATGGKNQPQHF
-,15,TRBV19,CASRRGSRRNTEAFF